The T cell receptor beta chain under discussion was sequenced for a study of shared clonotypes between healthy human individuals. Per germline, CDR1 SGHVS and CDR2 FQNEAQ. With 1 base clipped from V and 2 bases from J, the junction kept 9 bases outside the gene matches. The CDR3 is made up of 17 amino acids. A word on this clone: Its antigen remains unidentified.

Whole-study findings and limits: Donors were few, which limited the genetic and exposure-history diversity represented.

TCRdb's copy holds only in-frame clones and misses some; the assay was immunoSEQ multiplex PCR. The top ten hold 1.5% to 2% of the sample, which has hundreds of thousands of clones, about three quarters seen once. The TCR was taken from a woman in her 30s in good health. Sequencing used memory CD4+ T cells sorted from blood. Noted subset: CD45RA-negative fraction. This sequence joins TRBV7-8 and TRBJ2-3, with TRBD2 matching over 7 bases. The CDR3 nucleotides read TGTGCCAGCAGCTTAGGGCTGACTAGCACCTACACAGATACGCAGTATTTT. Residues: CASSLGLTSTYTDTQYF.